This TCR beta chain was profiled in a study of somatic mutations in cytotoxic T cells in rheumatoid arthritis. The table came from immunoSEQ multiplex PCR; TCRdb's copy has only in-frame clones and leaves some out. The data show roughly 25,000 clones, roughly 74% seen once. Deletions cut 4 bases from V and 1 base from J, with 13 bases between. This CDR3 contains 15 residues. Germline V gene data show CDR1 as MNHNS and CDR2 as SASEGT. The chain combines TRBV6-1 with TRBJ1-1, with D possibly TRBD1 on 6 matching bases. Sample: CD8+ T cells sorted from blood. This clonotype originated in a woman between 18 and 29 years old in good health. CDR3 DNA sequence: TGTGCCAGCAGTGCCCTCGAGGGGGGGAACACTGAAGCTTTCTTT. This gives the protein CASSALEGGNTEAFF.